This T cell receptor (beta chain) is from a study of cytotoxic CD8 clonotypes in ibrutinib-treated CLL. After removal of 3 bases from V and 2 bases from J, the junction contained 2 bases not matched to a gene. This CDR3 contains 15 residues. Germline assignment: CDR1 LNHDA and CDR2 SQIVND (reference sequence). This table comes from immunoSEQ multiplex PCR, and its TCRdb copy is limited to in-frame clones, with some not included. The sample yields over 65,000 clones, roughly two thirds seen once. A word on this clone: Its antigen is undetermined.

General study points: Sustained-remission and progressing patients were not sampled at matched times.

The sequences come from PBMCs, collected after 12 months of ibrutinib treatment. The chain links TRBV19 to TRBJ1-2; TRBD1 aligns across 11 bases. The sequence was obtained from a human donor with chronic lymphocytic leukemia. CDR3 sequence (DNA): TGTGCCAGTAGTATGGGACAGGGGGTGAACTATGGCTACACCTTC. Translated, it gives CASSMGQGVNYGYTF.